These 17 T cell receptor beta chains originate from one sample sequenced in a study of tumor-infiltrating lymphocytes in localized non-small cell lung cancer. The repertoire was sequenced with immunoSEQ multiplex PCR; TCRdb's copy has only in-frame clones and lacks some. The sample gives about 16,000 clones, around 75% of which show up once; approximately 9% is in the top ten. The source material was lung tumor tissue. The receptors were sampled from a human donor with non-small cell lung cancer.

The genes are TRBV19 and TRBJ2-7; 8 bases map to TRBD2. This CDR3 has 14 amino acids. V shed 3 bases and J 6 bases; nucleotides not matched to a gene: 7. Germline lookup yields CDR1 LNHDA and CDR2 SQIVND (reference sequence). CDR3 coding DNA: TGTGCCAGTAGTATTCGGGCGGGAGGTGCCGAGCAGTACTTC. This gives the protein CASSIRAGGAEQYF.

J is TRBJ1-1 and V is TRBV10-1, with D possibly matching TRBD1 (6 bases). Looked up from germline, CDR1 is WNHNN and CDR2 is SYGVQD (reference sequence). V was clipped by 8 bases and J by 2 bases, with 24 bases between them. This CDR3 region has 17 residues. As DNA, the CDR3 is TGCGCCAGCGGCTATCCTCGGGATGGCAGGGGAAACACTGAAGCTTTCTTT. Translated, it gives CASGYPRDGRGNTEAFF.

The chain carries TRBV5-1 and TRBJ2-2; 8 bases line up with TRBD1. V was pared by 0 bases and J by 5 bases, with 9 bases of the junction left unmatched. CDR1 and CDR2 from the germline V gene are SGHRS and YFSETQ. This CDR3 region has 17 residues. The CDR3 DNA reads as TGCGCCAGCAGCTTGGCTAACGACAGGGGCCCAACCGGGGAGCTGTTTTTT. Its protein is CASSLANDRGPTGELFF. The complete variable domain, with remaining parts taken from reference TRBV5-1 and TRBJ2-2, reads KAGVTQTPRYLIKTRGQQVTLSCSPISGHRSVSWYQQTPGQGLQFLFEYFSETQRNKGNFPGRFSGRQFSNSRSEMNVSTLELGDSALYLCASSLANDRGPTGELFFGEGSRLTVL.

CDR3 residues: CASKGLAIGTDTQYF. The CDR3 bases are TGTGCCTCGAAGGGACTAGCGATAGGCACAGATACGCAGTATTTT. The J gene is TRBJ2-3, the V gene TRBV5-8; TRBD2 aligns across 10 bases. CDR3 length: 15 residues. J lost 1 base, V lost 10 bases, and 9 bases had no gene match. The germline gives CDR1 SGHTS, CDR2 YDEGEE.

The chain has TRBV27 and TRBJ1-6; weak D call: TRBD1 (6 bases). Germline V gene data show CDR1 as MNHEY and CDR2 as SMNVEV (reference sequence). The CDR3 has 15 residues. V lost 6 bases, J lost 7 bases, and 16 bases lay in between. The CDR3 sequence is CASSGQLNLNSPLHF. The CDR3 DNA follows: TGTGCCAGCAGCGGACAGCTCAATCTCAATTCACCCCTCCACTTT.

The CDR3 DNA reads as TGTGCCAGTAGTATAAGGCAGGGCTACGAGCAGTACTTC. Protein sequence: CASSIRQGYEQYF. The rearrangement uses TRBV19 and TRBJ2-7; possibly TRBD1 for D (5 bases). The CDR3 is 13 residues long. V lost 2 bases and J lost 3, with 8 bases in between. Looked up from germline, CDR1 is LNHDA and CDR2 is SQIVND (reference sequence).

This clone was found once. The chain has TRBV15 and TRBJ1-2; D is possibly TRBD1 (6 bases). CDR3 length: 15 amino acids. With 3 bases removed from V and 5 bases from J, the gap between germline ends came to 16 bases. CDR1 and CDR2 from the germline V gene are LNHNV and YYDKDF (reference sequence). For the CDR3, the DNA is TGTGCCACCAGCAGGGACAGCTTTGGGGGGTATGGCTACACCTTC. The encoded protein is CATSRDSFGGYGYTF.

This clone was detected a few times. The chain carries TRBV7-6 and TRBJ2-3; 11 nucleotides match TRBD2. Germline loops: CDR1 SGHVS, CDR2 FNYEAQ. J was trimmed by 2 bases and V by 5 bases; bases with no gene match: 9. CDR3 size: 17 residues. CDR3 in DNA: TGTGCCAGCAGCCCAAGCACTAGCGGGGGTTTCACAGATACGCAGTATTTT. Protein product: CASSPSTSGGFTDTQYF. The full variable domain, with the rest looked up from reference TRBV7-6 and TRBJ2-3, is GAGVSQSPRYKVTKRGQDVALRCDPISGHVSLYWYRQALGQGPEFLTYFNYEAQQDKSGLPNDRFSAERPEGSISTLTIQRTEQRDSAMYRCASSPSTSGGFTDTQYFGPGTRLTVL.

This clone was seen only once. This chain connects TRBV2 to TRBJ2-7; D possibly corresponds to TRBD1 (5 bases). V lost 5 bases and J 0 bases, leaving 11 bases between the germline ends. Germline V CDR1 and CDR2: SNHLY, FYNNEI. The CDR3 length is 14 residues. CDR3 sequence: CASSRQISSYEQYF. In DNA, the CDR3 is TGTGCCAGCAGTCGACAGATTAGCTCCTACGAGCAGTACTTC.

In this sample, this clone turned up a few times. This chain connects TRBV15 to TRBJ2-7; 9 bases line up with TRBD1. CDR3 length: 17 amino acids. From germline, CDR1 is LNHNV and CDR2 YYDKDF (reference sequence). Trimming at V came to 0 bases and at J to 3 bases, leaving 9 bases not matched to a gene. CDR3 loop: CATSRDRGTGRVYEQYF. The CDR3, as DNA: TGTGCCACCAGCAGAGATCGGGGGACAGGGAGAGTCTACGAGCAGTACTTC.

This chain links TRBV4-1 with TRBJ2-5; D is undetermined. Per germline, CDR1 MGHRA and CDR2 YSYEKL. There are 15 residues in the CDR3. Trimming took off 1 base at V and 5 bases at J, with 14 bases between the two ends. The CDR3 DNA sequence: TGCGCCAGCAGCCAAGGCGGCGGAGCCGTCGAGACCCAGTACTTC. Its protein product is CASSQGGGAVETQYF.

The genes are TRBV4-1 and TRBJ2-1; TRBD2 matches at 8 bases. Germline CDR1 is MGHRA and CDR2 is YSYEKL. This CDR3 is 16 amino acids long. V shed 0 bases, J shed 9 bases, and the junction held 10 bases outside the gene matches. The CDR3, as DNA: TGCGCCAGCAGCCAAGATCGGGGCCAGCGGGAGAGTGAGCAGTTCTTC. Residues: CASSQDRGQRESEQFF.

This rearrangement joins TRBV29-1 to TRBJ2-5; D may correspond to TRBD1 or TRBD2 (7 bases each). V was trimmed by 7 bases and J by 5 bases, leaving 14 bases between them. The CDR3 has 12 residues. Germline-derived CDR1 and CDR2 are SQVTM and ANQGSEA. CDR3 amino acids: CSAQGRGETQYF. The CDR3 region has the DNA TGCAGCGCACAGGGGAGGGGGGAGACCCAGTACTTC.

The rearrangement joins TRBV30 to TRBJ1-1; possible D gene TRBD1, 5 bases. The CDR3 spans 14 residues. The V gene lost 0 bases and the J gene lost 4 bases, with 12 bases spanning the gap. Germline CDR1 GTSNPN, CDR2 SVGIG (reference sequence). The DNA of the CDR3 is TGTGCCTGGAGTGTATTGGGGGGTCGCACTGAAGCTTTCTTT. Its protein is CAWSVLGGRTEAFF.

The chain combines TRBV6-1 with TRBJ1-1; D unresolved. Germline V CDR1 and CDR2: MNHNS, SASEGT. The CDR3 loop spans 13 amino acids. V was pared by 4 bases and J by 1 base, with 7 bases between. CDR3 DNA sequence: TGTGCCAGCAGTGGGAATAAGAACACTGAAGCTTTCTTT. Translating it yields CASSGNKNTEAFF.

In nucleotides, the CDR3 is TGTGCCAGCAGCCAAGGATACCCGAAGGGACAGACCTACCATGGCTACACCTTC. Translating it yields CASSQGYPKGQTYHGYTF. The gene calls are TRBV14 and TRBJ1-2; 7 nucleotides agree with TRBD1. Unmatched junction bases numbered 17, after V lost 1 base and J lost 6 bases. CDR1 SGHDN and CDR2 FVKESK come from the germline V gene. The CDR3 is made up of 18 amino acids.

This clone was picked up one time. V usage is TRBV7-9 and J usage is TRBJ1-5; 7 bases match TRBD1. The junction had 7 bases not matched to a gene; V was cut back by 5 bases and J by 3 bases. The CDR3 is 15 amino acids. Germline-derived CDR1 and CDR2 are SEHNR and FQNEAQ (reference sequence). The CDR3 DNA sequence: TGTGCCAGCAGCGCCCACGGGACAGACAATCAGCCCCAGCATTTT. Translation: CASSAHGTDNQPQHF.